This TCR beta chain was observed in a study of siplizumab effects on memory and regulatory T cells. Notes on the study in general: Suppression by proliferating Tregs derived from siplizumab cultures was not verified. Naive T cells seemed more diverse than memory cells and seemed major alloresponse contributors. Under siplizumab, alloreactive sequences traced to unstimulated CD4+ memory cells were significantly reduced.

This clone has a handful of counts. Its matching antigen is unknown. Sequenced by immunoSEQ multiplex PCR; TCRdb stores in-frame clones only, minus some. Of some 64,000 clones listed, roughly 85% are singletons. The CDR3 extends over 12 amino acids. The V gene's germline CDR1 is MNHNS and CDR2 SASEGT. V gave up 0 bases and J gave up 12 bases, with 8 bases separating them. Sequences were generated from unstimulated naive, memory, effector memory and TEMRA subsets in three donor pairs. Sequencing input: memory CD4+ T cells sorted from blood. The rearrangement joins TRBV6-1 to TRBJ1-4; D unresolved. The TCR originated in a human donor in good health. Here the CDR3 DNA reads TGTGCCAGCAGTGAAGCGTGGGTGGAACTGTTTTTT. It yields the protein CASSEAWVELFF.